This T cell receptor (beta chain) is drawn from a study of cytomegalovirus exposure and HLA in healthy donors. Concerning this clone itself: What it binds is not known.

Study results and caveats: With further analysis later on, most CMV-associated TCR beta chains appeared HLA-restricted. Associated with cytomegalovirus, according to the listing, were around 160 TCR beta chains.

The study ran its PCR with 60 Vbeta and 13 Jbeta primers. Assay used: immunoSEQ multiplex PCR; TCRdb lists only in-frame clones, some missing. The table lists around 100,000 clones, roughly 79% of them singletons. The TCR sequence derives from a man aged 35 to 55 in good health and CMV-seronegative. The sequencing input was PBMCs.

Here the CDR3 DNA reads TGTGCCAGCTCACCACCGTCCGGGACAGGGGGCCCCGGGGAGCTGTTTTTT. The encoded protein is CASSPPSGTGGPGELFF. The chain joins TRBV18 to TRBJ2-2, with 12 nucleotides matching TRBD1. This CDR3 is built from 17 residues. With 0 bases clipped from V and 6 bases from J, the junction kept 5 bases outside the gene matches. Germline CDR1 reads KGHSH; CDR2 reads LQKENI.